This T cell receptor beta chain was observed in a study of shared clonotypes between healthy human individuals. The study, taken as a whole, reports: Shared clonotypes across all four donors exceeded non-shared ones in generation probability.

Notes on this clone: Its antigen is unidentified. Within the sample, other DNA sequences also encode this same CDR3.

The protocol was immunoSEQ multiplex PCR, while the TCRdb copy is restricted to in-frame clones and leaves out a portion. There are 300,000 to 400,000 clones in the sample; around nine tenths occur only once, and around 15% lies in the top ten. Trimming took off 1 base at V and 8 bases at J, with 3 bases between the two ends. The CDR3 covers 11 residues. Germline V gene lookup returns CDR1 MGHRA and CDR2 YSYEKL. Participating donors were healthy, HIV-negative adults free of recent acute infections or vaccinations. Everyone who donated was a Caucasian adult who lived in Nashville, Tennessee. The sequence came from a man aged 18 to 30 in good health. This chain links TRBV4-1 with TRBJ2-1; D gene unclear. The source material was memory CD8+ T cells sorted from blood. Indicated subset: CD45RO+ cells pooled with CCR7-negative TemRA cells. DNA for the CDR3: TGCGCCAGCAGCCAAGTTGATGAGCAGTTCTTC. It encodes CASSQVDEQFF.